The 30 T cell receptor beta chains reported below all come from one sample, sequenced in a study of beta chain features in type 1 diabetes. Study outcomes and limitations: Researchers report that Type 1 diabetes patients had moderately but significantly shorter TCRB CDR3s across all four CD4+ subsets.

Their antigens are not known. The entirety of the isolated RNA underwent reverse transcription, so expressed TCRB transcripts were sequenced. Only in-frame clones appear in the TCRdb table, and some are missing; sequencing was by immunoSEQ multiplex PCR. The table records approximately 170,000 clones, around 63% of them present only once. Sequenced sample: naive CD4+ T cells from blood. The receptors originated from a man aged 25 to 40 with type 1 diabetes.

This clone has a handful of counts. V and J are TRBV9 and TRBJ1-1; D uncertain. CDR3 length: 15 residues. Germline values: CDR1 SGDLS, CDR2 YYNGEE. Between the trimmed V and J ends, which lost 1 base and 0 bases, there was a span of 10 bases. The CDR3 protein is CASSVSPVMNTEAFF. CDR3 bases: TGTGCCAGCAGCGTATCACCAGTTATGAACACTGAAGCTTTCTTT.

This rearrangement joins TRBV7-2 to TRBJ2-7; D gene ambiguous. Germline-derived CDR1 and CDR2 are SGHTA and FQGNSA. The V end lost 2 bases, the J end lost 3 bases, and 14 bases lay between the germline ends. This CDR3 spans 15 amino acids. The DNA for the CDR3 is TGTGCCAGCAGCTTATCGTCGGTAACCTACTACGAGCAGTACTTC. This translates into CASSLSSVTYYEQYF.

The rearrangement uses TRBV28 and TRBJ2-7, with D hard to call. The CDR3 extends over 11 amino acids. Germline assignment: CDR1 MDHEN and CDR2 SYDVKM. V shed 5 bases and J shed 9 bases, with 11 bases lying between them. Here the CDR3 reads CASSVLGRQYF. The CDR3 DNA follows: TGTGCCAGCAGTGTATTAGGTCGGCAGTACTTC. Filled out from reference TRBV28 and TRBJ2-7, the complete variable domain reads DVKVTQSSRYLVKRTGEKVFLECVQDMDHENMFWYRQDPGLGLRLIYFSYDVKMKEKGDIPEGYSVSREKKERFSLILESASTNQTSMYLCASSVLGRQYFGPGTRLTVT.

This chain links TRBV9 with TRBJ2-7; D call uncertain. The ends were cut back, 1 base at V and 5 bases at J, with 4 bases in the middle. Germline V gives CDR1 SGDLS, CDR2 YYNGEE. The CDR3 length is 11 residues. The CDR3 is CASSVTDEQYF. DNA for the CDR3: TGTGCCAGCAGCGTAACCGACGAGCAGTACTTC.

The rearrangement uses TRBV18 and TRBJ2-1; D uncertain. The CDR3 sequence is 14 residues long. Germline values: CDR1 KGHSH, CDR2 LQKENI. The V end lost 4 bases, the J end lost 4 bases, and 11 bases lay between the germline ends. CDR3 nucleotides: TGTGCCAGCTCACTCGCCCATGGTTACAATGAGCAGTTCTTC. Its protein is CASSLAHGYNEQFF. The full variable domain, in which reference TRBV18 and TRBJ2-1 provide the parts outside the CDR3, is NAGVMQNPRHLVRRRGQEARLRCSPMKGHSHVYWYRQLPEEGLKFMVYLQKENIIDESGMPKERFSAEFPKEGPSILRIQQVVRGDSAAYFCASSLAHGYNEQFFGPGTRLTVL.

This clone was counted between two and nine times. V is TRBV5-6 and J is TRBJ2-3; D not resolved. Germline V gene sequence: CDR1 SGHDT, CDR2 YYEEEE. This CDR3 has 13 residues. Trimming left V 0 bases short and J 1 base short, with 3 bases between. CDR3 amino acids: CASSLVGTDTQYF. In DNA, the CDR3 is TGTGCCAGCAGCTTGGTCGGCACAGATACGCAGTATTTT.

The chain joins TRBV29-1 to TRBJ1-1; D is unclear. Germline lookup yields CDR1 SQVTM and CDR2 ANQGSEA. The CDR3 contains 13 residues. Trimming stripped 5 bases from V and 2 bases from J, with 12 bases between. CDR3 loop: CSVPRAPNTEAFF. In DNA form, the CDR3 reads TGCAGCGTTCCCCGGGCTCCAAACACTGAAGCTTTCTTT.

A few counts support this clone. The genes are TRBV30 and TRBJ1-1; possible D gene TRBD1, 6 bases. The CDR3 length is 13 residues. From germline, CDR1 is GTSNPN and CDR2 SVGIG (reference sequence). The V end lost 0 bases, the J end lost 8 bases, and 13 bases lay between the germline ends. The CDR3 DNA reads as TGTGCCTGGAGTGTAAGGGGGGGCCGAGAAGCTTTCTTT. Protein sequence: CAWSVRGGREAFF.

As concerns this clone: The junction differs from germline at one of its ends, possibly a read error. The rearrangement uses TRBV29-1 and TRBJ1-2, with 9 bases aligning to TRBD1. The CDR3 has 12 residues. In germline, CDR1 is SQVTM, CDR2 ANQGSEA. The CDR3 spells CSVRGTGITTGF. The CDR3, as DNA: TGCAGCGTCCGCGGGACAGGGATTACGACCGGCTTC.

V usage is TRBV7-9 and J usage is TRBJ2-5, with D possibly TRBD1 on 5 matching bases. Germline CDR1 SEHNR, CDR2 FQNEAQ (reference sequence). V was shortened by 0 bases and J by 4 bases, with 12 bases between the two germline ends. The CDR3 extends over 15 amino acids. This CDR3 is CASSLAGRVGETQYF. CDR3 DNA sequence: TGTGCCAGCAGCTTAGCGGGCAGGGTCGGAGAGACCCAGTACTTC. Full variable domain (rest looked up from reference TRBV7-9 and TRBJ2-5): DTGVSQNPRHKITKRGQNVTFRCDPISEHNRLYWYRQTLGQGPEFLTYFQNEAQLEKSRLLSDRFSAERPKGSFSTLEIQRTEQGDSAMYLCASSLAGRVGETQYFGPGTRLLVL.

The V call is TRBV5-1, the J call TRBJ2-3, with D tentatively TRBD2 (5 bases). The germline V gene encodes CDR1 SGHRS and CDR2 YFSETQ. The ends were cut back, 4 bases at V and 6 bases at J, with 15 bases in the middle. The CDR3 extends over 14 amino acids. In DNA form, the CDR3 reads TGCGCCAGCAGCGTCCGCCACCGAGGGGATACGCAGTATTTT. It translates to CASSVRHRGDTQYF.

This clone was counted only a few times. This chain uses TRBV5-1 with TRBJ2-7; TRBD1 matches at 9 bases. CDR1 and CDR2 from the germline V gene are SGHRS and YFSETQ. The V and J ends lost 4 bases and 6 bases, in that order; junction bases with no gene match: 8. The CDR3 length is 14 residues. CDR3 nucleotides: TGCGCCAGCAGCATCCGGGACAGGGTCACCGAGCAGTACTTC. It translates to CASSIRDRVTEQYF. The full variable domain, with the rest looked up from reference TRBV5-1 and TRBJ2-7, is KAGVTQTPRYLIKTRGQQVTLSCSPISGHRSVSWYQQTPGQGLQFLFEYFSETQRNKGNFPGRFSGRQFSNSRSEMNVSTLELGDSALYLCASSIRDRVTEQYFGPGTRLTVT.

This clone has only one observation. The CDR3 reads CAWSYDNNQPQHF. The DNA for the CDR3 is TGTGCCTGGAGTTACGATAACAATCAGCCCCAGCATTTT. The J gene is TRBJ1-5, the V gene TRBV30; D ambiguous. V lost 2 bases and J lost 3, with 8 bases in between. The CDR3 sequence is 13 residues long. Germline V gene lookup returns CDR1 GTSNPN and CDR2 SVGIG (reference sequence).

CDR3 nucleotide sequence: TGTGCCAGCAGTTACGTTTTACCGAAATTGGAGTTCGAGCAGTACTTC. Translation: CASSYVLPKLEFEQYF. The chain has TRBV6-5 and TRBJ2-7; D uncertain. CDR1 and CDR2 from the germline V gene are MNHEY and SVGAGI. This CDR3 comprises 16 residues. With 2 bases removed from V and 6 bases from J, the gap between germline ends came to 20 bases.

This clone has only a few counts. Other nucleotide sequences in the sample specify the same CDR3. The chain couples TRBV7-2 to TRBJ2-2; D remains ambiguous. V was clipped by 0 bases and J by 8 bases, with 1 base between them. This CDR3 is built from 11 residues. Germline V lookup: CDR1 SGHTA, CDR2 FQGNSA. As DNA, the CDR3 is TGTGCCAGCAGCTTAGCTGGGGAGCTGTTTTTT. Protein product: CASSLAGELFF.

The gene calls are TRBV4-1 and TRBJ2-7; D is perhaps TRBD2 (5 bases). Looked up from germline, CDR1 is MGHRA and CDR2 is YSYEKL. V was pared by 0 bases and J by 0 bases, with 12 bases between. The CDR3 has 16 residues. CDR3 in amino acids: CASSQDPQGSSYEQYF. CDR3 coding DNA: TGCGCCAGCAGCCAAGATCCCCAAGGGAGCTCCTACGAGCAGTACTTC.

J is TRBJ1-1 and V is TRBV29-1, with D maybe TRBD1 (5 bases). The germline CDR1 and CDR2 sequences are SQVTM and ANQGSEA. The CDR3 consists of 11 residues. Trimming shortened V by 4 bases and J by 11 bases, and 14 bases separated the two germline ends. As DNA, the CDR3 is TGCAGCGTTGGAGAGAACCGGGGGGCTTTCTTT. It yields the protein CSVGENRGAFF.

The chain couples TRBV28 to TRBJ1-1; possibly TRBD1 for D (5 bases). The V gene's germline CDR1 is MDHEN and CDR2 SYDVKM. CDR3 size: 11 residues. V lost 2 bases to trimming and J lost 8 bases, with 6 bases between them. This CDR3 reads CASSLAGEAFF. For the CDR3, the DNA is TGTGCCAGCAGTTTAGCAGGGGAAGCTTTCTTT. The full variable domain, with the rest looked up from reference TRBV28 and TRBJ1-1, is DVKVTQSSRYLVKRTGEKVFLECVQDMDHENMFWYRQDPGLGLRLIYFSYDVKMKEKGDIPEGYSVSREKKERFSLILESASTNQTSMYLCASSLAGEAFFGQGTRLTVV.

The rearrangement links TRBV29-1 to TRBJ2-1, with 8 bases identical to TRBD2. CDR1 is SQVTM, CDR2 ANQGSEA, per germline. V gave up 5 bases and J gave up 3 bases; unmatched junction bases: 9. CDR3 length equals 15 residues. The CDR3 loop reads CSVSSAGGRYNEQFF. The CDR3, as DNA: TGCAGCGTTTCTAGCGCGGGGGGCCGCTACAATGAGCAGTTCTTC.

The chain recombines TRBV7-2 with TRBJ2-6; D unclear. The CDR3 is 15 amino acids. Germline V gene lookup returns CDR1 SGHTA and CDR2 FQGNSA. V was clipped by 5 bases and J by 0 bases, with 8 bases between them. The CDR3 nucleotides are TGTGCCAGCAGCCCAACCTTCTCTGGGGCCAACGTCCTGACTTTC. Amino acid sequence: CASSPTFSGANVLTF.

This chain connects TRBV27 to TRBJ1-6, with TRBD1 as a possible D gene (6 bases). The CDR3 covers 14 residues. CDR1 and CDR2 from the germline V gene are MNHEY and SMNVEV (reference sequence). Trimming pared 4 bases from V and 7 bases from J, leaving 11 bases between. The CDR3 region is CASSSPGVNSPLHF. As DNA, the CDR3 is TGTGCCAGCAGTTCACCAGGGGTGAATTCACCCCTCCACTTT.

There are a few counts of this clone. V and J are TRBV30 and TRBJ1-2; D is ambiguous. The CDR3 contains 11 residues. V dropped 2 bases and J dropped 4 bases, with 5 bases sitting between them. Germline loops: CDR1 GTSNPN, CDR2 SVGIG (reference sequence). The CDR3 loop is CAWSMGYGYTF. The CDR3 region has the DNA TGTGCCTGGAGTATGGGCTATGGCTACACCTTC.

This chain connects TRBV15 to TRBJ2-1, with D possibly matching TRBD1 (5 bases). The germline V gene has CDR1 LNHNV and CDR2 YYDKDF (reference sequence). This CDR3 has 14 amino acids. The V end was cut by 3 bases, the J end by 6 bases, with 12 bases between. The CDR3 nucleotides read TGTGCCACCAGCAGGAGATTGACAGTCAATGAGCAGTTCTTC. It translates to CATSRRLTVNEQFF.

The chain couples TRBV30 to TRBJ1-1; D is uncertain. In germline, CDR1 is GTSNPN, CDR2 SVGIG (reference sequence). CDR3 size: 13 residues. The V end lost 1 base, the J end lost 2 bases, and 8 bases lay between the germline ends. CDR3: CAWSGTGNTEAFF. CDR3 DNA: TGTGCCTGGAGTGGGACGGGCAACACTGAAGCTTTCTTT.

The sample holds a few counts of this clone. J is TRBJ1-1 and V is TRBV9; D unresolved. Germline CDR1 and CDR2: SGDLS and YYNGEE. The CDR3 spans 12 residues. Trimming took off 0 bases at V and 5 bases at J, with 5 bases between the two ends. The CDR3 DNA follows: TGTGCCAGCAGCGTAGGACCAACTGAAGCTTTCTTT. It translates to CASSVGPTEAFF.

The sample holds a few counts of this clone. This chain joins TRBV29-1 and TRBJ2-3; D is ambiguous. Trimming cost V 7 bases and J 4 bases, with 9 bases left between them. CDR3 length equals 11 residues. CDR1 and CDR2 (germline): SQVTM, ANQGSEA. The CDR3 protein is CSAQRADTQYF. CDR3 DNA sequence: TGCAGCGCCCAACGGGCAGATACGCAGTATTTT.

This clone has more than one count but fewer than ten. This chain links TRBV14 with TRBJ2-7; D uncertain. With 0 bases removed from V and 0 bases from J, the gap between germline ends came to 9 bases. Germline V gene data show CDR1 as SGHDN and CDR2 as FVKESK. CDR3 length: 15 amino acids. DNA of the CDR3: TGTGCCAGCAGCCAAGAGGCAGGACGCTCCTACGAGCAGTACTTC. This gives the protein CASSQEAGRSYEQYF.

This clone has a handful of counts. The chain couples TRBV5-6 to TRBJ2-6, with D unresolved. Between the trimmed V and J ends, which lost 7 bases and 0 bases, there was a span of 8 bases. This CDR3 contains 14 residues. Per the germline V gene, CDR1 is SGHDT and CDR2 is YYEEEE. CDR3 sequence (DNA): TGTGCCAGCGCCGAGAGCTCTGGGGCCAACGTCCTGACTTTC. It encodes CASAESSGANVLTF.

V and J are TRBV28 and TRBJ1-2, with D unclear. The CDR3 has 15 amino acids. Per germline, CDR1 MDHEN and CDR2 SYDVKM. V was cut by 4 bases and J by 7 bases, with 19 bases left in between. CDR3 bases: TGTGCCAGCAGTTCCGATTCGGACGGGAACGTTGGCTACACCTTC. Residues: CASSSDSDGNVGYTF.

The chain has TRBV7-2 and TRBJ2-3; either TRBD1 or TRBD2 may supply D (5 bases each). V was cut by 1 base and J by 0 bases, with 11 bases left in between. There are 16 residues in the CDR3. Germline V CDR1 and CDR2: SGHTA, FQGNSA. CDR3 DNA sequence: TGTGCCAGCAGCTTAGTAGGGACGGGGAGCACAGATACGCAGTATTTT. Encoded protein: CASSLVGTGSTDTQYF. Filled out from reference TRBV7-2 and TRBJ2-3, the complete variable domain reads GAGVSQSPSNKVTEKGKDVELRCDPISGHTALYWYRQSLGQGLEFLIYFQGNSAPDKSGLPSDRFSAERTGGSVSTLTIQRTQQEDSAVYLCASSLVGTGSTDTQYFGPGTRLTVL.